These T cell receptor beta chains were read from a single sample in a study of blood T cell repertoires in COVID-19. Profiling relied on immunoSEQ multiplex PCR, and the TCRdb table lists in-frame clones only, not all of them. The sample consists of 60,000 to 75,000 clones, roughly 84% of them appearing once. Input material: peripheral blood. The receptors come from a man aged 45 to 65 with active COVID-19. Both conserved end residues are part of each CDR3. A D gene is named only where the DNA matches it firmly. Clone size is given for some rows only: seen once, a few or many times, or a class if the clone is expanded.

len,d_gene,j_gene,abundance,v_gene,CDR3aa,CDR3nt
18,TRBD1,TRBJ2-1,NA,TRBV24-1,CATSDLSRRTGHYNEQFF,TGTGCCACCAGTGATTTATCACGGCGGACAGGGCACTACAATGAGCAGTTCTTC
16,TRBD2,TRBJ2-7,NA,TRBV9,CASSERGLAGTGEQYF,TGTGCCAGCAGCGAGCGGGGACTAGCGGGAACTGGCGAGCAGTACTTC
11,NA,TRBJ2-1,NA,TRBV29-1,CSVTVYNEQFF,TGCAGCGTTACGGTTTACAATGAGCAGTTCTTC
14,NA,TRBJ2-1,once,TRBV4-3,CASSQVQVQNEQFF,TGCGCCAGCAGCCAAGTTCAGGTCCAGAATGAGCAGTTCTTC
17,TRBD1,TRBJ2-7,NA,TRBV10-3,CAISRPGQGAKTYEQYF,TGTGCCATCAGCAGACCGGGACAGGGGGCGAAAACCTACGAGCAGTACTTC
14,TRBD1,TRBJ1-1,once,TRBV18,CASSSTGAEAEAFF,TGTGCCAGCTCCTCGACAGGGGCGGAGGCTGAAGCTTTCTTT
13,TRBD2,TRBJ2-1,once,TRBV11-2,CASSLNGGGEQFF,TGTGCCAGCAGCTTAAACGGGGGGGGTGAGCAGTTCTTC
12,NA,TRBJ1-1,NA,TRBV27,CASSSTVGVAFF,TGTGCCAGCAGTTCGACGGTTGGAGTAGCTTTCTTT
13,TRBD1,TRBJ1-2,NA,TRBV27,CASSLRTGVGYTF,TGTGCCAGCAGTCTTCGGACAGGGGTCGGCTACACCTTC
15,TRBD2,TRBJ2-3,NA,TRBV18,CASSPIAGDADTQYF,TGTGCCAGCTCACCAATAGCGGGTGACGCGGATACGCAGTATTTT
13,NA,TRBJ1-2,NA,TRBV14,CASSHSRGYGYTF,TGTGCCAGCAGCCACAGCCGGGGCTATGGCTACACCTTC
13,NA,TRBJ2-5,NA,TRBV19,CASSMAGSETQYF,TGTGCCAGTAGTATGGCCGGGTCAGAGACCCAGTACTTC
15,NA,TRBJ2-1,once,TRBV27,CASSLGVGGYNEQFF,TGTGCCAGCAGTTTGGGAGTTGGGGGGTACAATGAGCAGTTCTTC
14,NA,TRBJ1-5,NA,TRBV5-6,CASSLGAGNQPQHF,TGTGCCAGCAGCTTGGGGGCTGGCAATCAGCCCCAGCATTTT
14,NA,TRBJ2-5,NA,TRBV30,CAWSGVRVHETQYF,TGTGCCTGGAGTGGGGTCCGGGTTCATGAGACCCAGTACTTC
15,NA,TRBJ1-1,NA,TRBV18,CASSPRAGAETEAFF,TGTGCCAGCTCACCACGGGCAGGGGCCGAAACTGAAGCTTTCTTT
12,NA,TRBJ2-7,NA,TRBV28,CASSGNRVTSAF,TGTGCCAGCAGCGGAAACAGGGTGACTTCGGCCTTC
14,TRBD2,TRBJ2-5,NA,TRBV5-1,CASNELAGQETQYF,TGCGCCAGCAATGAGCTAGCGGGGCAAGAGACCCAGTACTTC
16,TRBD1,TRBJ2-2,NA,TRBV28,CASSLQGASGTGELFF,TGTGCCAGCAGTTTACAGGGGGCGTCGGGCACCGGGGAGCTGTTTTTT